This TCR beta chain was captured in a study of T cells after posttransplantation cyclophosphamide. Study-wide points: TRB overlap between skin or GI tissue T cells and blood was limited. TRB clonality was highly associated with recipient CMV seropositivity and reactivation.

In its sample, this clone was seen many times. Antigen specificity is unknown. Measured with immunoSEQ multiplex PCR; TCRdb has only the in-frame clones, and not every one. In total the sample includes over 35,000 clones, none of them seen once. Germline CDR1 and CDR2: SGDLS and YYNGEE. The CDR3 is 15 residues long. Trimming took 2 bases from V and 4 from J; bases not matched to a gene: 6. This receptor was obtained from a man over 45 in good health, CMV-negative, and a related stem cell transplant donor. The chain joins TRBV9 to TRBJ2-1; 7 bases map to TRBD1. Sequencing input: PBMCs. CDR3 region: CASSVTGLWYNEQFF. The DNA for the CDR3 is TGTGCCAGCAGCGTGACAGGGTTGTGGTACAATGAGCAGTTCTTC.